Each of the 10 T cell receptor beta chains below was sequenced from the same sample in a study of blood T cell repertoires in COVID-19. Only in-frame clones appear in the TCRdb table, and some are missing; sequencing was by immunoSEQ multiplex PCR. Of 95,000 to 150,000 clones detected, about four fifths appear once; the ten largest clones hold 5.9%. Sequencing was done on a sample of peripheral blood. The receptors were gathered from an elderly man with active or convalescent COVID-19.

This chain uses TRBV21-1 with TRBJ2-2; TRBD2, the table's D call, was not compared with the DNA. TRBV21-1 represents a pseudogene. The CDR3 is 19 amino acids. The CDR3 DNA reads as TGTGCCAGCACCACGGGGGGGCCTTTTGCCCCATGCTCTGCCGGGGAGCTGTTTTTT. Residues: CASTTGGPFAPCSAGELFF.

V gene TRBV5-1 combines with J gene TRBJ1-4, with D possibly matching TRBD1 (6 bases). The CDR3 covers 20 residues. V lost 0 bases, J lost 7 bases, and 28 bases lay in between. The germline V gene has CDR1 SGHRS and CDR2 YFSETQ. CDR3 residues: CASSLGPHRDTKLGGEKLFF. Written as DNA, the CDR3 is TGCGCCAGCAGCTTGGGGCCTCACCGGGACACTAAATTAGGGGGTGAAAAACTGTTTTTT.

The J gene is TRBJ1-1, the V gene TRBV10-3; 8 bases map to TRBD1. The ends lost 2 bases at V and 3 bases at J; junction bases unmatched: 5. Per germline, CDR1 ENHRY and CDR2 SYGVKD. This CDR3 region has 15 residues. The CDR3 DNA reads as TGTGCCATCAGTGAGGACAGGGGAGGGGACACTGAAGCTTTCTTT. Protein sequence: CAISEDRGGDTEAFF.

The chain joins TRBV27 to TRBJ1-5, with 7 bases aligning to TRBD1. The CDR3 covers 16 residues. J was trimmed by 1 base and V by 5 bases; bases with no gene match: 8. CDR1 and CDR2 (germline): MNHEY, SMNVEV (reference sequence). The CDR3 DNA follows: TGTGCCAGCAGTCCCGCCGGGACAGTCAGCAATCAGCCCCAGCATTTT. Encoded protein: CASSPAGTVSNQPQHF.

The V gene is TRBV28, the J gene TRBJ1-5; a possible D gene is TRBD1 (5 bases). The CDR3 extends over 14 amino acids. With 2 bases removed from V and 6 bases from J, the gap between germline ends came to 11 bases. The V gene's germline CDR1 is MDHEN and CDR2 SYDVKM. The CDR3 DNA is TGTGCCAGCAGTTTAGTCCAGGGAGGTCAGCCCCAGCATTTT. Its translation: CASSLVQGGQPQHF.

The CDR3 DNA is TGCAGCGCTGGGGAAGGGGTGAACACTGAAGCTTTCTTT. Translating it yields CSAGEGVNTEAFF. The rearrangement joins TRBV29-1 to TRBJ1-1; a possible D gene is TRBD1 (5 bases). Germline V gene sequence: CDR1 SQVTM, CDR2 ANQGSEA. The CDR3 has 13 residues. The V and J ends lost 7 bases and 0 bases respectively, with 12 bases between them. Complete variable domain (other parts from reference TRBV29-1 and TRBJ1-1): SAVISQKPSRDICQRGTSLTIQCQVDSQVTMMFWYRQQPGQSLTLIATANQGSEATYESGFVIDKFPISRPNLTFSTLTVSNMSPEDSSIYLCSAGEGVNTEAFFGQGTRLTVV.

In DNA form, the CDR3 reads TGCGCCAGCAGGACAGTCCCCACCTACAATGAGCAGTTCTTC. Its translation is CASRTVPTYNEQFF. V usage is TRBV5-1 and J usage is TRBJ2-1, with TRBD1 as a possible D gene (5 bases). V was shortened by 5 bases and J by 2 bases, with 11 bases between the two germline ends. Per the germline V gene, CDR1 is SGHRS and CDR2 is YFSETQ. The CDR3 is made up of 14 amino acids.

This clone has only one observation. The V gene is TRBV3-1 (or the pseudogene TRBV3-2), the J gene TRBJ2-6; TRBD1 agrees at 7 bases. Trimming removed 0 bases from V and 1 base from J; junction bases left unmatched: 9. The CDR3 loop spans 19 amino acids. In germline, CDR1 is LGHDT, CDR2 YNNKEL (reference sequence). The CDR3 nucleotides read TGTGCCAGCAGCCAAGATCTTGGGGACAGTTTTTCTGGGGCCAACGTCCTGACTTTC. Protein: CASSQDLGDSFSGANVLTF.

The V call is TRBV6-5, the J call TRBJ2-7; 10 bases are a match to TRBD1. Germline V gene lookup returns CDR1 MNHEY and CDR2 SVGAGI. There are 15 residues in the CDR3. V gave up 1 base and J gave up 3 bases; unmatched junction bases: 3. As DNA, the CDR3 is TGTGCCAGCAGTTACTTAGGGACAGGGGACTACGAGCAGTACTTC. As protein: CASSYLGTGDYEQYF.

A few counts support this clone. The CDR3 DNA reads as TGTGCCAGCAGCCAAGTAGAAGATGGCTACACCTTC. This codes for CASSQVEDGYTF. J is TRBJ1-2 and V is TRBV7-2; no clear D gene. The length of the CDR3 is 12 residues. Germline V gene lookup returns CDR1 SGHTA and CDR2 FQGNSA. Trimming stripped 5 bases from V and 6 bases from J, with 10 bases between.